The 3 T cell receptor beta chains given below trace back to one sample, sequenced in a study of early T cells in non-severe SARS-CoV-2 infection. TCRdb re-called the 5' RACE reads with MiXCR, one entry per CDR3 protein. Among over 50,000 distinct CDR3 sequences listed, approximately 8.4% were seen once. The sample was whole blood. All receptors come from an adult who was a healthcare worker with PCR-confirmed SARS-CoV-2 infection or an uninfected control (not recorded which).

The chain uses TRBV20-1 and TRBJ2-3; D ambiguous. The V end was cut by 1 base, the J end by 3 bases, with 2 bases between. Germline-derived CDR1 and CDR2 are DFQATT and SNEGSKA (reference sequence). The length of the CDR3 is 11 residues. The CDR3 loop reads CSARGTDTQYF. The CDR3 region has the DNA TGCAGTGCTAGAGGGACAGATACGCAGTATTTT.

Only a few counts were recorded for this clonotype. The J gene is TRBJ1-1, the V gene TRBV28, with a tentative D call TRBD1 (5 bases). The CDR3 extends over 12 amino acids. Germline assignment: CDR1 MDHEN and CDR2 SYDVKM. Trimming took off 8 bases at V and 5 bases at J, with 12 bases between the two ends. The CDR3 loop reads CASGGQGTEAFF. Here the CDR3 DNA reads TGTGCCAGCGGAGGGCAGGGAACTGAAGCTTTCTTT. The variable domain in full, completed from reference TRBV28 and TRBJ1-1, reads DVKVTQSSRYLVKRTGEKVFLECVQDMDHENMFWYRQDPGLGLRLIYFSYDVKMKEKGDIPEGYSVSREKKERFSLILESASTNQTSMYLCASGGQGTEAFFGQGTRLTVV.

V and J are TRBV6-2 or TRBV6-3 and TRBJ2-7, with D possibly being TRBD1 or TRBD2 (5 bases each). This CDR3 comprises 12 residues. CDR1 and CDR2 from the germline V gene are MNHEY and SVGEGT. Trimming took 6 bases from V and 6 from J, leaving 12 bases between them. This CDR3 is CASRTGHLEQYF. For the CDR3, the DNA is TGTGCCAGCAGAACGGGGCACCTCGAGCAGTACTTC.